The clone carrying this T cell receptor (beta chain) was recorded at least ten times. The data stem from a study of T cell repertoires in cytomegalovirus infection. TCRdb reprocessed the reads with MiXCR, giving one entry per CDR3 protein. The sample records more than 200,000 distinct CDR3 sequences, 9.1% being singletons. The CDR3 consists of 14 residues. Trimming removed 1 base at V and 0 bases at J, with 6 bases between. Germline CDR1 reads MGHRA; CDR2 reads YSYEKL. The receptor comes from a human donor in good health (CMV status not recorded). Some clones in this sample may be carry-over from other donors' samples. The sequenced sample consisted of PBMCs. The chain links TRBV4-1 to TRBJ1-1; D uncertain. The CDR3 DNA follows: TGCGCCAGCAGCCAAGGACTTTTGAACACTGAAGCTTTCTTT. Translation gives CASSQGLLNTEAFF.